This T cell receptor (beta chain) was sequenced in a study of PD-1 blockade in classical Hodgkin lymphoma. Study in general: Patients got intravenous nivolumab 3 mg/kg every 2 weeks. Findings and caveats of the study: Newly diagnosed patients had baseline TCR diversity that was reportedly lower than that of healthy donors.

The data were produced by immunoSEQ multiplex PCR, yet TCRdb's version contains in-frame clones alone and is incomplete. The sample includes 42,000 or so clones, approximately 86% seen only once; the top ten take more than 5.5%. In germline, CDR1 is SGHTA, CDR2 FQGTGA. This CDR3 is 15 amino acids long. With V trimmed by 2 bases and J by 6 bases, 7 bases remained unmatched. Relapses following autologous stem cell transplantation were seen in all patients, with brentuximab vedotin exposure varying. Progressive disease, partial response or complete response was each patient's best response. On this clone: Its antigen is currently unknown.

The chain has TRBV7-3 and TRBJ2-1; 7 nucleotides match TRBD1. The source is a human donor with classical Hodgkin lymphoma. The sequenced sample was peripheral blood mononuclear cells (PBMCs), obtained before the second cycle of nivolumab. CDR3 sequence reads: CASSLGTVVSNEQFF. As DNA, the CDR3 is TGTGCCAGCAGCTTAGGGACAGTGGTAAGCAATGAGCAGTTCTTC.